This T cell receptor beta chain was observed in a study of blood T cell repertoires in COVID-19. Whole-study context: Spain, Italy and the United States supplied samples that represented acute and convalescent COVID-19. T cells, B-cell-depleted T cells, or PBMCs supplied cDNA or gDNA.

Study processing details: How many nucleated cells were present was estimated from reference gene primer amplification. Profiled with immunoSEQ multiplex PCR; TCRdb holds only in-frame clones, not every one. V and J calls and clone size follow that table, whereas D and trimming were derived from the DNA. The sample lists around 380,000 clones, 70% to 85% occurring once. Looked up from germline, CDR1 is MNHEY and CDR2 is SVGAGI. CDR3 length: 13 amino acids. V was cut by 6 bases and J by 8 bases, with 16 bases left in between. The sequence was obtained from a human donor with acute or convalescent COVID-19. The donor label of this sample is uncertain. The chain combines TRBV6-5 with TRBJ1-2, with D unresolved. The sequenced material came from peripheral blood. This CDR3 is CASRARERDGYTF. CDR3 nucleotide sequence: TGTGCCAGCAGGGCCCGGGAAAGAGACGGCTACACCTTC.